This T cell receptor (beta chain) is drawn from a study of OX40 agonist ivuxolimab in advanced cancers. Whole-study findings and limits: CD4+ T cells averaged fewer expanded clones than CD8+ T cells. The specificity for antigen of the expanded peripheral T cells was not determined.

The assay was immunoSEQ multiplex PCR, and TCRdb's table has in-frame clones only and misses some. The table has about 64,000 clones, around 80% seen once. Germline lookup yields CDR1 SGHTA and CDR2 FQGNSA. The trim removed 2 bases at V and 4 bases at J, leaving 6 bases unmatched. The CDR3 is made up of 16 amino acids. Comments on this clone: What it recognizes is unknown.

V is TRBV7-2 and J is TRBJ1-1, with TRBD1 matching 11 bases. The receptor was derived from an adult with an advanced solid tumor such as melanoma, head and neck, liver or kidney cancer. This material consisted of CD4+ or CD8+ T cells sorted from blood, taken in a trial of the OX40 agonist ivuxolimab. The CDR3 sequence: CASSLNSGTGGTEAFF. CDR3 sequence (DNA): TGTGCCAGCAGCTTAAATTCGGGGACAGGGGGCACTGAAGCTTTCTTT.